The 10 T cell receptor beta chains below all came from one sample that was sequenced in a study of control samples from healthy donors and cancer patients (dated by TCRdb to about 2020). The protocol used for the library was the immunoSEQ multiplex PCR assay. Here the immuneACCESS table is served through TCRdb, limited to in-frame sequences with V and J called. Missing clones are a known gap in these copies; in checked studies unresolved V genes cover under half, and the rest lacks a known reason. The sample profile shows 90,000 to 140,000 clones; roughly 80% of them were found once. Around 13% of the sample belongs to the ten largest clones. Sample: blood. The receptors here all came from a woman aged 50 to 60 in good health.

The chain is built from TRBV10-3 and TRBJ2-1; D is uncertain. Between the trimmed V and J ends, which lost 5 bases and 1 base, there was a span of 18 bases. CDR1 and CDR2 (germline): ENHRY, SYGVKD. The CDR3 has 17 residues. The DNA of the CDR3 is TGTGCCATCAGTCGCACGGACCAGCGACTTTCCTACAATGAGCAGTTCTTC. Its translation: CAISRTDQRLSYNEQFF.

The chain joins TRBV11-2 to TRBJ2-5; weak D call: TRBD2 (6 bases). Germline-derived CDR1 and CDR2 are SGHAT and FQNNGV. There are 18 residues in the CDR3. V was trimmed by 1 base and J by 5 bases, leaving 23 bases between them. CDR3 nucleotides: TGTGCCAGCAGCTTAGGAAATCAAGGGACTGGAACCAGGGAGACCCAGTACTTC. Translation gives CASSLGNQGTGTRETQYF.

This chain joins TRBV5-6 and TRBJ2-1, with D perhaps TRBD1 or TRBD2 (6 bases each). The CDR3 is 13 residues long. V was shortened by 4 bases and J by 8 bases, with 13 bases between the two germline ends. Per germline, CDR1 SGHDT and CDR2 YYEEEE. CDR3 coding DNA: TGTGCCAGCAGCCCGATGGGGGGCGATGAGCAGTTCTTC. This gives the protein CASSPMGGDEQFF.

The rearrangement links TRBV7-8 to TRBJ1-5; the match to TRBD1 covers 10 bases. Germline CDR1 reads SGHVS; CDR2 reads FQNEAQ. The CDR3 covers 15 residues. V trimming: 5 bases; J trimming: 6 bases; junction bases outside the gene matches: 7. CDR3 loop: CASSTSGQGSQPQHF. CDR3 coding DNA: TGTGCCAGCAGCACCTCGGGACAGGGGTCTCAGCCCCAGCATTTT.

The rearrangement joins TRBV16 to TRBJ1-4, with D maybe TRBD1 (6 bases). The V end lost 5 bases, the J end lost 4 bases, and 14 bases lay between the germline ends. Looked up from germline, CDR1 is KGHSY and CDR2 is FQNENV. The CDR3 contains 15 residues. The CDR3 coding sequence is TGTGCCAGCAGCGAGCTCAGGGGAATTAATGAAAAACTGTTTTTT. It is translated as CASSELRGINEKLFF.

J is TRBJ2-7 and V is TRBV6-5; D not certain. From germline, CDR1 is MNHEY and CDR2 SVGAGI. This CDR3 is 15 amino acids long. Trimming shortened V by 2 bases and J by 0 bases, and 11 bases separated the two germline ends. CDR3 sequence: CASSYKVSLSYEQYF. The CDR3 DNA reads as TGTGCCAGCAGTTACAAAGTATCCCTCTCCTACGAGCAGTACTTC.

This chain's CDR3 is CSVWVGLPTDTQYF. CDR3 nucleotide sequence: TGCAGCGTTTGGGTGGGACTCCCCACAGATACGCAGTATTTT. J is TRBJ2-3 and V is TRBV29-1; possibly TRBD2 for D (6 bases). The germline V and J ends were trimmed by 5 bases and 2 bases, with 14 bases remaining between them. Germline CDR1 SQVTM, CDR2 ANQGSEA. CDR3 length equals 14 residues.

The V and J genes are TRBV6-2 or TRBV6-3 and TRBJ1-5; D may be TRBD1 (5 bases). Germline-derived CDR1 and CDR2 are MNHEY and SVGEGT. The V and J ends lost 0 bases and 0 bases respectively, with 15 bases between them. The CDR3 has 18 amino acids. Here the CDR3 reads CASSYSILTDISNQPQHF. CDR3 coding DNA: TGTGCCAGCAGTTACTCGATTCTGACGGACATTAGCAATCAGCCCCAGCATTTT.

This sequence joins TRBV12-3 or TRBV12-4 and TRBJ1-1; no firm D call. V was shortened by 8 bases and J by 5 bases, with 6 bases between the two germline ends. The CDR3 is 10 amino acids. The CDR3 region is CASGRTEAFF. CDR3 in DNA: TGTGCCAGCGGTCGGACTGAAGCTTTCTTT.

The CDR3 region is CASSPRTGGGQPQHF. The CDR3 DNA follows: TGTGCCAGCAGTCCCCGGACAGGGGGCGGTCAGCCCCAGCATTTT. V and J are TRBV2 and TRBJ1-5; 11 nucleotides align to TRBD1. CDR3 length equals 15 residues. Losses at the gene ends were 5 bases for V and 6 bases for J; bases not matched to a gene: 6. Germline V lookup: CDR1 SNHLY, CDR2 FYNNEI.